The 23 T cell receptor beta chains in this list originate from one sample, sequenced in a study of cytomegalovirus exposure and HLA in healthy donors. Using immunoSEQ multiplex PCR, the repertoire was profiled, and TCRdb retains in-frame clones only, with some absent. The data hold some 140,000 clones, with approximately 84% observed a single time. The sequencing input was PBMCs. The receptor source for this set is a woman aged 30 to 39 in good health and CMV-seronegative.

The sample holds many counts of this clone. The rearrangement uses TRBV5-6 and TRBJ2-3; 8 bases are shared with TRBD1. The V gene end was trimmed by 4 bases and the J gene end by 8 bases; junction bases not matched to a gene: 12. The CDR3 is made up of 15 amino acids. From germline, CDR1 is SGHDT and CDR2 YYEEEE. The CDR3 protein is CASSGNRGDLRTQYF. The CDR3 nucleotides read TGTGCCAGCAGCGGAAACAGGGGGGATTTACGTACGCAGTATTTT.

The chain combines TRBV6-8 with TRBJ2-7; D unresolved. The germline V gene has CDR1 MNHGY and CDR2 SAAAGT. This CDR3 comprises 11 residues. Trimming removed 5 bases at V and 3 bases at J, with 5 bases between. The CDR3 sequence is CASSPHYEQYF. The CDR3 bases are TGTGCCAGCAGTCCACACTACGAGCAGTACTTC.

Here the CDR3 reads CASSLQGLGNTIYF. The CDR3 nucleotides read TGTGCCAGCAGCTTGCAGGGACTGGGAAACACCATATATTTT. The chain couples TRBV5-4 to TRBJ1-3; D may be TRBD1 (5 bases). The germline V gene has CDR1 SGHNT and CDR2 YYREEE (reference sequence). The V end lost 1 base, the J end lost 4 bases, and 9 bases lay between the germline ends. The CDR3 spans 14 residues.

The gene calls are TRBV11-1 and TRBJ2-7; D perhaps matches TRBD1 (5 bases). The length of the CDR3 is 16 residues. Trimming removed 3 bases from V and 0 bases from J, with 15 bases in between. The V gene's germline CDR1 is SGHAT and CDR2 FQDESV (reference sequence). As DNA, the CDR3 is TGTGCCAGCAGCTTGGGGCCGGGCAGTAGCTCCTACGAGCAGTACTTC. It yields the protein CASSLGPGSSSYEQYF.

This sequence joins TRBV5-6 and TRBJ1-3; TRBD1 agrees at 7 bases. Germline lookup yields CDR1 SGHDT and CDR2 YYEEEE. The CDR3 sequence is 15 residues long. J lost 4 bases, V lost 4 bases, and 8 bases had no gene match. CDR3 DNA: TGTGCCAGCAGCGCGGACAGGCTAGGCGGAAACACCATATATTTT. Translating gives CASSADRLGGNTIYF. The whole variable domain, filled in from reference TRBV5-6 and TRBJ1-3, reads DAGVTQSPTHLIKTRGQQVTLRCSPKSGHDTVSWYQQALGQGPQFIFQYYEEEERQRGNFPDRFSGHQFPNYSSELNVNALLLGDSALYLCASSADRLGGNTIYFGEGSWLTVV.

This clone was observed a single time. The DNA of the CDR3 is TGCGCCAGCAGCTTGGTTGGCAGGGGGGCGACTGAAGCTTTCTTT. Amino acid sequence: CASSLVGRGATEAFF. V usage is TRBV5-1 and J usage is TRBJ1-1, with 7 positions matching TRBD1. Germline V gene lookup returns CDR1 SGHRS and CDR2 YFSETQ. The CDR3 is 15 residues long. V shed 0 bases and J 5 bases; nucleotides not matched to a gene: 7.

The CDR3 DNA follows: TGTGCCAGCAGCGTAGATGGGAGAGATACGCAGTATTTT. It encodes CASSVDGRDTQYF. The genes are TRBV9 and TRBJ2-3, with D possibly being TRBD2 (5 bases). V shed 0 bases and J shed 5 bases, with 7 bases lying between them. The CDR3 contains 13 residues. Per the germline V gene, CDR1 is SGDLS and CDR2 is YYNGEE.

The chain links TRBV7-8 to TRBJ2-6; the D is unclear. CDR3 length: 15 residues. V was cut by 5 bases and J by 7 bases, with 15 bases left in between. Germline CDR1 reads SGHVS; CDR2 reads FQNEAQ. The chain's CDR3 is CASSPKESRANVLTF. CDR3 nucleotides: TGTGCCAGCAGCCCCAAGGAGTCGCGAGCCAACGTCCTGACTTTC.

This chain uses TRBV6-1 with TRBJ1-1, with D unclear. Trimming shortened V by 0 bases and J by 0 bases, and 11 bases separated the two germline ends. CDR1 and CDR2 from the germline V gene are MNHNS and SASEGT. The CDR3 is made up of 16 amino acids. The CDR3 loop reads CASSEALGRLNTEAFF. For the CDR3, the DNA is TGTGCCAGCAGTGAAGCGCTCGGCAGGTTGAACACTGAAGCTTTCTTT.

V and J are TRBV2 and TRBJ2-1; 9 positions match TRBD1. The CDR3 has 12 amino acids. Germline values: CDR1 SNHLY, CDR2 FYNNEI. V gave up 6 bases and J gave up 10 bases; unmatched junction bases: 4. Written as DNA, the CDR3 is TGTGCCAGCAGACAGACAGGGGGAGAGCAGTTCTTC. Residues: CASRQTGGEQFF.

The chain couples TRBV5-1 to TRBJ2-2; D perhaps matches TRBD1 (6 bases). There are 15 residues in the CDR3. Trimming took off 0 bases at V and 7 bases at J, with 13 bases between the two ends. Germline V gives CDR1 SGHRS, CDR2 YFSETQ. The CDR3 DNA is TGCGCCAGCAGCTTGGGTAACAGGGCCCTCGGGGAGCTGTTTTTT. Amino acid sequence: CASSLGNRALGELFF.

The chain is built from TRBV18 and TRBJ2-3; 9 bases line up with TRBD1. The germline gives CDR1 KGHSH, CDR2 LQKENI. CDR3 size: 17 residues. Trimming took 6 bases from V and 0 from J; bases not matched to a gene: 10. The CDR3 sequence: CASSPLRTGASTDTQYF. CDR3 nucleotides: TGTGCCAGCTCCCCTCTCCGGACAGGGGCAAGCACAGATACGCAGTATTTT.

The chain uses TRBV15 and TRBJ1-3; 7 positions agree with TRBD1. The junction had 4 bases not matched to a gene; V was cut back by 6 bases and J by 2 bases. The CDR3 has 14 amino acids. Germline V gives CDR1 LNHNV, CDR2 YYDKDF (reference sequence). The CDR3: CATSRRGPGNTIYF. The DNA of the CDR3 is TGTGCCACCAGTCGAAGGGGGCCTGGAAACACCATATATTTT.

This rearrangement joins TRBV15 to TRBJ1-2; maybe TRBD1 (6 bases). Trimming removed 0 bases from V and 4 bases from J, with 9 bases in between. Germline CDR1 reads LNHNV; CDR2 reads YYDKDF (reference sequence). The CDR3 is made up of 14 amino acids. The CDR3 nucleotides are TGTGCCACCAGCAGAGATACAGGGACCTATGGCTACACCTTC. It yields the protein CATSRDTGTYGYTF.

The V gene is TRBV10-3, the J gene TRBJ1-6, with 9 positions matching TRBD1. CDR1 is ENHRY and CDR2 is SYGVKD in the germline V gene. The ends lost 4 bases at V and 7 bases at J; junction bases unmatched: 2. This CDR3 spans 14 amino acids. The CDR3 sequence is CAISGQGGNSPLHF. The CDR3 DNA is TGTGCCATCAGTGGACAGGGGGGAAATTCACCCCTCCACTTT.

The chain links TRBV18 to TRBJ2-1, with TRBD1 identical over 9 bases. V lost 3 bases to trimming and J lost 5 bases; unmatched junction nucleotides: 5. This CDR3 comprises 15 residues. From germline, CDR1 is KGHSH and CDR2 LQKENI. CDR3 sequence: CASSPGQGRNNEQFF. The DNA of the CDR3 is TGTGCCAGCTCACCGGGACAGGGACGGAACAATGAGCAGTTCTTC.

The chain recombines TRBV2 with TRBJ2-5; 11 bases fit TRBD1. J lost 4 bases, V lost 7 bases, and 8 bases had no gene match. This CDR3 is 15 amino acids long. Per germline, CDR1 SNHLY and CDR2 FYNNEI. CDR3 protein: CASTGQGAGRETQYF. CDR3 DNA sequence: TGTGCCAGCACAGGACAGGGGGCGGGTCGAGAGACCCAGTACTTC.

The genes are TRBV27 and TRBJ1-5; 11 bases agree with TRBD1. With V trimmed by 7 bases and J by 1 base, 9 bases remained unmatched. CDR1 and CDR2 (germline): MNHEY, SMNVEV (reference sequence). The CDR3 consists of 17 residues. The CDR3, as DNA: TGTGCCAGCAAGAGGACAGGGGGCTCTGGCAGCAATCAGCCCCAGCATTTT. As protein: CASKRTGGSGSNQPQHF.

The CDR3 loop is CASSQGQGTRGYTF. CDR3 bases: TGTGCCAGCAGCCAGGGCCAGGGAACCCGTGGCTACACCTTC. The rearrangement uses TRBV7-8 and TRBJ1-2; a weak D match, TRBD1 (5 bases). The V gene lost 5 bases and the J gene lost 7 bases, with 17 bases spanning the gap. The CDR3 sequence is 14 residues long. Germline values: CDR1 SGHVS, CDR2 FQNEAQ.

A note on this clone: At one end, the junction sequence differs from germline, possibly due to a read error. The chain uses TRBV5-4 and TRBJ2-7; perhaps TRBD1 as D (7 bases). Germline assignment: CDR1 SGHNT and CDR2 YYREEE (reference sequence). This CDR3 has 16 residues. The CDR3 nucleotides read TGTGCCAGCAGCTTTGAAGGTTTACGACTAGGACAGGACGGGGCCTTC. The encoded protein is CASSFEGLRLGQDGAF.

The chain recombines TRBV11-3 with TRBJ2-4, with D unclear. Germline V gene lookup returns CDR1 SGHNT and CDR2 YENEEA. This CDR3 spans 13 amino acids. Trimming took 1 base from V and 5 from J, leaving 6 bases between them. The CDR3 is CASSLGGQNIQYF. The DNA for the CDR3 is TGTGCCAGCAGCTTAGGTGGGCAAAACATTCAGTACTTC.

This rearrangement joins TRBV21-1 to TRBJ2-4; the table's D call TRBD2 went unverified against the DNA. TRBV21-1 is classified as a pseudogene. The CDR3 covers 14 residues. The CDR3 sequence is CAISGGLAKNIQYF. The CDR3 bases are TGTGCCATATCGGGAGGTCTAGCCAAAAACATTCAGTACTTC.

The rearrangement joins TRBV9 to TRBJ1-2; 7 bases are a match to TRBD1. V shed 4 bases, J shed 5 bases, and the junction held 2 bases outside the gene matches. Germline lookup yields CDR1 SGDLS and CDR2 YYNGEE. The CDR3 is 12 amino acids. CDR3 in amino acids: CASSTTGYGYTF. CDR3 sequence (DNA): TGTGCCAGCAGCACGACAGGGTATGGCTACACCTTC. Using reference TRBV9 and TRBJ1-2 for the parts outside the CDR3, the full variable domain is DSGVTQTPKHLITATGQRVTLRCSPRSGDLSVYWYQQSLDQGLQFLIQYYNGEERAKGNILERFSAQQFPDLHSELNLSSLELGDSALYFCASSTTGYGYTFGSGTRLTVV.